This note documents a single TCR beta chain sequence. Those who participated ranged in age from about 18 to 89 years and resided in roughly 26 US areas. Those designated as exposed participants met a COVID-19 case within 2 weeks before study entry. Sequencing used immunoSEQ multiplex PCR; TCRdb keeps in-frame clones, though not all of them. The table records 130,000 to 150,000 clones, roughly nine tenths of them present only once. This sample is drawn from a study of blood T cell repertoires in COVID-19. About the study: COVID-19 samples from acute and convalescent phases originated in the United States, Italy and Spain. Sample material is recorded as cDNA or gDNA derived from T cells, B-cell-depleted T cells, or PBMCs.

The CDR3 has 17 residues. The V and J ends lost 11 bases and 2 bases, in that order; junction bases with no gene match: 10. Germline lookup yields CDR1 MDHEN and CDR2 SYDVKM. Sample: PBMCs or T cells enriched from blood (not recorded which). The receptor's source is a woman aged 40-49 years who had been exposed to COVID-19. The chain employs TRBV28 and TRBJ2-2, with TRBD2 matching 14 bases. CDR3 residues: CAPPTSGRGGNTGELFF. CDR3 DNA: TGTGCCCCACCGACTAGCGGGAGGGGGGGAAACACCGGGGAGCTGTTTTTT.